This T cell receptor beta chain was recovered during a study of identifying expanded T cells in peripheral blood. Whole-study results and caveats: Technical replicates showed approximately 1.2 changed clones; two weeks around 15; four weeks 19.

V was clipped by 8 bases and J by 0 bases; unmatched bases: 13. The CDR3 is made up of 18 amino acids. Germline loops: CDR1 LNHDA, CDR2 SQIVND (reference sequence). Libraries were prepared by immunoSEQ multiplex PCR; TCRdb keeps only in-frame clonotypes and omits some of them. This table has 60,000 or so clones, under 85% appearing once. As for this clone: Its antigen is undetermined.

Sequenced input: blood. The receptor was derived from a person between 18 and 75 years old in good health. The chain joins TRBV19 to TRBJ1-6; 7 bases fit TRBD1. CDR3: CASYPGTENHSYNSPLHF. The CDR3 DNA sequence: TGTGCCAGTTACCCCGGGACAGAGAACCACTCCTATAATTCACCCCTCCACTTT.